These 10 T cell receptor beta chains share one sample of origin, sequenced in a study of blood T cells in healthy people across ages (dated by TCRdb to the mid-2010s). Libraries were made using 5' RACE. Sequencing was performed on an Illumina HiSeq 2500. The second PCR ran for about 7 to 11 cycles and used a J-beta primer mix along with a sample-barcoded 5' primer. TCRdb reran the public reads through fastp at Q25 and MiXCR, keeping productive beta chains. Entries are consolidated by CDR3 protein sequence, retaining the most common genes and DNA. This sample is represented by about 1.1 million distinct CDR3 sequences; around two fifths of them were singletons. The ten largest make up about an eighth of the sample. Sequenced input: blood. Receptors were obtained from a man aged 18-30 years in good health.

The chain couples TRBV9 to TRBJ2-3; D could derive from TRBD1 or TRBD2 (5 bases each). Germline values: CDR1 SGDLS, CDR2 YYNGEE. V dropped 6 bases and J dropped 8 bases, with 16 bases sitting between them. The length of the CDR3 is 13 residues. This chain's CDR3 is CASTRGSRGTQYF. Written as DNA, the CDR3 is TGTGCCAGCACCCGGGGCTCGAGGGGTACGCAGTATTTT.

This sequence joins TRBV6-2 or TRBV6-3 and TRBJ2-7; 7 positions match TRBD1. After removal of 0 bases from V and 0 bases from J, the junction contained 5 bases not matched to a gene. The CDR3 runs 16 residues. Per germline, CDR1 MNHEY and CDR2 SVGEGT. The CDR3 nucleotides read TGTGCCAGCAGTTACTCCTCTGGGGACAGCTCCTACGAGCAGTACTTC. Amino acid sequence: CASSYSSGDSSYEQYF.

A single count supports this clonotype. The CDR3 spells CASSSPGGSWHEAFF. In nucleotides, the CDR3 is TGTGCCAGCAGCTCCCCTGGGGGGTCGTGGCATGAAGCTTTCTTT. This chain joins TRBV7-9 and TRBJ1-1, with D possibly being TRBD1 (5 bases). V lost 4 bases to trimming and J lost 7 bases, with 19 bases between them. Germline loops: CDR1 SEHNR, CDR2 FQNEAQ (reference sequence). The CDR3 is 15 residues long.

This chain uses TRBV7-8 with TRBJ2-1, with D tentatively TRBD1 (6 bases). V was trimmed by 2 bases and J by 7 bases, leaving 15 bases between them. CDR3 length equals 15 residues. Germline V gene lookup returns CDR1 SGHVS and CDR2 FQNEAQ. The CDR3 here is CASSLRWQGMNEQFF. The CDR3 DNA is TGTGCCAGCAGCTTACGGTGGCAGGGGATGAATGAGCAGTTCTTC.

The chain joins TRBV29-1 to TRBJ2-3; TRBD1 matches 9 bases. The CDR3 has 13 residues. Germline V CDR1 and CDR2: SQVTM, ANQGSEA. V was clipped by 8 bases and J by 0 bases; unmatched bases: 3. CDR3 nucleotides: TGCAGCCTCGGGACAGGGAGCACAGATACGCAGTATTTT. Residues: CSLGTGSTDTQYF.

This clonotype appeared a few times. This chain uses TRBV6-6 with TRBJ1-1; TRBD1 matches 8 bases. The germline CDR1 and CDR2 sequences are MNHNY and SVGAGI (reference sequence). The CDR3 consists of 14 residues. The V and J ends lost 6 bases and 1 base, in that order; junction bases with no gene match: 4. The CDR3 loop is CASRPTGENTEAFF. The CDR3 DNA reads TGTGCCAGCAGACCGACAGGGGAGAACACTGAAGCTTTCTTT.

For this clonotype: The junction and the germline gene differ at one end; a read error may be behind it. The chain combines TRBV4-1 with TRBJ1-2, with a weak D call TRBD1 (6 bases). The CDR3 is 12 amino acids. The V gene's germline CDR1 is MGHRA and CDR2 YSYEKL. CDR3 bases: TGCGCCAGCAGCCAGAGGGGGGAAGGCTTCACCTTC. Residues: CASSQRGEGFTF.

The V call is TRBV7-2, the J call TRBJ1-1; TRBD1 matches 8 bases. CDR1 is SGHTA and CDR2 is FQGNSA in the germline V gene. V trimming: 5 bases; J trimming: 3 bases; junction bases outside the gene matches: 11. The CDR3 runs to 16 residues. The CDR3 DNA is TGTGCCAGCAGCCCACGGACAGGGAATTTGTACACTGAAGCTTTCTTT. Its protein is CASSPRTGNLYTEAFF.

The rearrangement links TRBV13 to TRBJ1-4; D ambiguous. Germline V CDR1 and CDR2: PRHDT, FYEKMQ (reference sequence). The V end lost 2 bases, the J end lost 7 bases, and 11 bases lay between the germline ends. The CDR3 extends over 14 amino acids. This CDR3 is CASSLRAGSEKLFF. The DNA for the CDR3 is TGTGCCAGCAGCTTAAGAGCCGGCAGTGAAAAACTGTTTTTT.

This clonotype was observed at least ten times. This chain uses TRBV4-2 with TRBJ2-3, with TRBD2 identical over 9 bases. This CDR3 spans 19 amino acids. V gave up 0 bases and J gave up 0 bases; unmatched junction bases: 10. Germline V gene data show CDR1 as LGHNA and CDR2 as YNFKEQ. This CDR3 reads CASSQDLLAGPASTDTQYF. DNA of the CDR3: TGTGCCAGCAGCCAAGATTTGCTAGCGGGGCCAGCTAGCACAGATACGCAGTATTTT.